These T cell receptor beta chains were read from a single sample in a study of graft-versus-host responses after intestinal transplantation. Some clones are missing from TCRdb's copy, which holds only in-frame ones; the method was immunoSEQ multiplex PCR. This sample has about 19,000 clones, with approximately 80% found just once. This material consisted of PBMCs, taken 14 days after transplant. These receptor sequences come from a human patient who received an intestinal transplant, so some T cells may come from the graft donor. Each CDR3 is given with its conserved first and last residue. The D gene is left open where the match is weak. The listing skips clone size in some rows; elsewhere it reads once, few, many or a size class.

J gene,V gene,clone size,D gene,CDR3 DNA,CDR3 protein
TRBJ2-2,TRBV7-2,.,TRBD2,TGTGCCAGCAAGGAGGGAACGGGAGGAGCCGGGGAGCTGTTTTTT,CASKEGTGGAGELFF
TRBJ2-3,TRBV27,.,TRBD2,TGTGCCAGCAGTTTTTTAGCGGGGGGGCAAGATACGCAGTATTTT,CASSFLAGGQDTQYF
TRBJ2-6,TRBV5-4,.,TRBD1,TGTGCCAGCAGCTTGCAGGGGGCAATAGCTGGGGCCAACGTCCTGACTTTC,CASSLQGAIAGANVLTF
TRBJ2-6,TRBV13,.,.,TGTGCCAGCAGTTCATCTGGGGCCAACGTCCTGACTTTC,CASSSSGANVLTF
TRBJ2-5,TRBV27,.,TRBD2,TGTGCCAGCAGTTTAATCGGGAGGGCCACAGAGACCCAGTACTTC,CASSLIGRATETQYF
TRBJ2-2,TRBV7-9,.,.,TGTGCCAGCAGAAGCCTCCAGGGCACCGGGGAGCTGTTTTTT,CASRSLQGTGELFF
TRBJ2-6,TRBV4-2,.,.,TGTGCCAGCAGCGCGGGACAGTCCTCTGGGGCCAACGTCCTGACTTTC,CASSAGQSSGANVLTF
TRBJ2-7,TRBV4-1,.,.,TGCGCCAGCAGCCAAGGGGACACCTACGAGCAGTACTTC,CASSQGDTYEQYF
TRBJ2-7,TRBV6-1,.,.,TGTGCCAGCACTCCCACATCGCCCCCCTACGAGCAGTACTTC,CASTPTSPPYEQYF
TRBJ1-1,TRBV12-5,.,TRBD1,TGTGCTAGTGGCACCCACCGGGACAGGGTTTTGAACACTGAAGCTTTCTTT,CASGTHRDRVLNTEAFF
TRBJ2-5,TRBV12-5,.,.,TGTGCTAGTGGTTTGGACCAATCAGACCAAGAGACCCAGTACTTC,CASGLDQSDQETQYF
TRBJ2-7,TRBV7-9,.,TRBD1,TGTGCCAGCACCCTCGACAGGGGCCACTACGAGCAGTACTTC,CASTLDRGHYEQYF
TRBJ1-3,TRBV11-2,.,.,TGTGCCAGCAGCTTAGGCAGGGCTGACTCTGGAAACACCATATATTTT,CASSLGRADSGNTIYF
TRBJ1-4,TRBV14,.,.,TGTGCCAGCAGCCAACCGCAGGGAATAGGAATTGAAAAACTGTTTTTT,CASSQPQGIGIEKLFF
TRBJ2-6,TRBV28,.,.,TGTGCCAGCAGTTTGAAGGCTGGGGCCAACGTCCTGACTTTC,CASSLKAGANVLTF
TRBJ2-7,TRBV7-6,.,TRBD1,TGTGCCAGCAGCTTAGAGGGTGTGACAGGGGGTTTGTACGAGCAGTACTTC,CASSLEGVTGGLYEQYF
TRBJ2-5,TRBV6-1,.,TRBD1,TGTGCCAGCAGTACCGGGACAGAAGAGACCCAGTACTTC,CASSTGTEETQYF
TRBJ2-3,TRBV18,.,.,TGTGCCAGCTCACCACCACAGGCCGCCACAGATACGCAGTATTTT,CASSPPQAATDTQYF
TRBJ1-1,TRBV30,.,.,TGTGCCTGGAGGGCCGTGGGAGCTTTCTTT,CAWRAVGAFF
TRBJ2-4,TRBV15,.,TRBD2,TGTGCCACCAGCAGAGATAGGGCGGGAGTGGAAAACATTCAGTACTTC,CATSRDRAGVENIQYF
TRBJ2-1,TRBV28,.,.,TGTGCCAGCAGTTTTGGGTCCTACAATGAGCAGTTCTTC,CASSFGSYNEQFF
TRBJ2-2,TRBV5-6,.,.,TGTGCCAGCAGCAGTGGTGACACCGGGGAGCTGTTTTTT,CASSSGDTGELFF
TRBJ1-4,TRBV2,.,.,TGTGCCAGCAGTGACAGAGGCCAATTGAGACTGTTTTTT,CASSDRGQLRLFF
TRBJ1-2,TRBV11-1,once,.,TGTGCCAGCAGCTCCGACAGCATCTCTAACTATGGCTACACCTTC,CASSSDSISNYGYTF
TRBJ2-5,TRBV29-1,.,TRBD2,TGCAGCGTTGAAGCCGGGGGGGGCGGTGAGACCCAGTACTTC,CSVEAGGGGETQYF
TRBJ2-3,TRBV5-6,.,.,TGTGCCAGCAGCTTGGCCATAGCAGGGAGCACAGATACGCAGTATTTT,CASSLAIAGSTDTQYF
TRBJ2-1,TRBV9,.,.,TGTGCCAGCAGCGTAGGACTGAACAATGAGCAGTTCTTC,CASSVGLNNEQFF
TRBJ2-1,TRBV7-9,.,TRBD1,TGTGCCAGCAGCTTATCAGGACAGGGCCTTTGGGAGCAGTTCTTC,CASSLSGQGLWEQFF
TRBJ1-6,TRBV21-1,.,.,TGTGCCAGCATAGGGGGGACAGTCAATTCACCCCTCCACTTT,CASIGGTVNSPLHF
TRBJ1-2,TRBV9,.,TRBD1,TGTGCCAGCAGTCCAGGGGGTAACTATGGCTACACCTTC,CASSPGGNYGYTF
TRBJ2-7,TRBV25-1,.,.,TGTGCCAGCAGTGTGGGTGGGTTGGGCTGGTACGAGCAGTACTTC,CASSVGGLGWYEQYF
TRBJ2-5,TRBV9,.,TRBD2,TGTGCCAGCAGCGGTAGCGGGGGGGTTGGGGAGACCCAGTACTTC,CASSGSGGVGETQYF
TRBJ1-1,TRBV6-1,.,.,TGTGCCAGCAGTGAGGGATTGAACACTGAAGCTTTCTTT,CASSEGLNTEAFF
TRBJ1-5,TRBV2,.,.,TGTGCCAGCAGTGTACGCGTATATAGCAATCAGCCCCAGCATTTT,CASSVRVYSNQPQHF
TRBJ2-3,TRBV5-1,.,.,TGCGCCAGTATCACAGATACGCAGTATTTT,CASITDTQYF
TRBJ2-7,TRBV4-2,.,.,TGTGCCAGCAGCCAAGAGGGGAATTCGTACGAGCAGTACTTC,CASSQEGNSYEQYF
TRBJ2-1,TRBV5-6,.,.,TGTGCCAGCAGCCCGGGACCCGACAGTAACAATGAGCAGTTCTTC,CASSPGPDSNNEQFF